Listed here are 12 T cell receptor beta chains from one sample, sequenced in a study of pediatric ulcerative colitis. Repertoires were generated with immunoSEQ multiplex PCR, while TCRdb's copy carries only in-frame clones and drops some. The profile covers more than 50,000 clones, with over 65% appearing a single time and roughly 5.4% taken by the ten largest. What was sequenced was blood. These receptors all stem from a boy younger than 18 with moderate ulcerative colitis.

The chain carries TRBV7-9 and TRBJ2-4, with D unclear. This CDR3 region has 14 residues. Germline V gene sequence: CDR1 SEHNR, CDR2 FQNEAQ (reference sequence). Trimming pared 3 bases from V and 2 bases from J, leaving 8 bases between. The CDR3, as DNA: TGTGCCAGCAGCTTCGAGAGGTCCAAAAACATTCAGTACTTC. This translates into CASSFERSKNIQYF.

The CDR3 region has the DNA TGCGCCAGCAGCCAAGTCCGACAGGGGGACTTATTAAACACCATATATTTT. This sequence encodes CASSQVRQGDLLNTIYF. The V call is TRBV4-1, the J call TRBJ1-3, with 9 bases identical to TRBD1. Germline V CDR1 and CDR2: MGHRA, YSYEKL. Losses at the gene ends were 1 base for V and 6 bases for J; bases not matched to a gene: 10. This CDR3 region has 17 residues.

The rearrangement links TRBV7-9 to TRBJ1-3; D ambiguous. Germline V lookup: CDR1 SEHNR, CDR2 FQNEAQ (reference sequence). The length of the CDR3 is 14 residues. V gave up 7 bases and J gave up 2 bases, with 12 bases separating them. The CDR3 DNA sequence: TGTGCCAGCACCCTGGACGTTACTGGAAACACCATATATTTT. Residues: CASTLDVTGNTIYF.

The chain employs TRBV29-1 and TRBJ2-6, with D perhaps given as TRBD1 or TRBD2 (6 bases each). Per germline, CDR1 SQVTM and CDR2 ANQGSEA. This CDR3 has 16 amino acids. Trimming took off 4 bases at V and 0 bases at J, with 13 bases between the two ends. As DNA, the CDR3 is TGCAGCGTTGGAAGGGGGGTGAGCTCTGGGGCCAACGTCCTGACTTTC. This codes for CSVGRGVSSGANVLTF.

V is TRBV29-1 and J is TRBJ2-5, with 10 positions matching TRBD1. The CDR3 totals 16 residues. The germline V gene has CDR1 SQVTM and CDR2 ANQGSEA. With 3 bases clipped from V and 5 bases from J, the junction kept 12 bases outside the gene matches. CDR3 bases: TGCAGCGTTGATACAGGGACAGGGGATTTCGGGGAGACCCAGTACTTC. Translated, it gives CSVDTGTGDFGETQYF.

This chain connects TRBV7-9 to TRBJ2-7; 9 bases align to TRBD1. Germline values: CDR1 SEHNR, CDR2 FQNEAQ (reference sequence). J lost 3 bases, V lost 5 bases, and 5 bases had no gene match. The CDR3 length is 14 residues. The CDR3 loop reads CASSHRDRDYEQYF. The CDR3 coding sequence is TGTGCCAGCAGCCACCGGGACAGGGACTACGAGCAGTACTTC. The complete variable domain, with remaining parts taken from reference TRBV7-9 and TRBJ2-7, reads DTGVSQNPRHKITKRGQNVTFRCDPISEHNRLYWYRQTLGQGPEFLTYFQNEAQLEKSRLLSDRFSAERPKGSFSTLEIQRTEQGDSAMYLCASSHRDRDYEQYFGPGTRLTVT.

The chain is built from TRBV14 and TRBJ2-7, with TRBD2 as a possible D gene (6 bases). Germline-derived CDR1 and CDR2 are SGHDN and FVKESK. V was trimmed by 4 bases and J by 0 bases, leaving 16 bases between them. This CDR3 comprises 16 residues. For the CDR3, the DNA is TGTGCCAGCAGCCGTTTGGGAGGAATACACTCCTACGAGCAGTACTTC. Amino acids: CASSRLGGIHSYEQYF.

The V and J genes are TRBV23-1 and TRBJ1-1, with 10 bases matching TRBD1. TRBV23-1 is filed as an ORF, its function uncertain. Germline trimming cut 3 bases from V and 3 bases from J; bases unmatched to any gene: 7. The CDR3 runs to 16 residues. The CDR3 loop is CASSQIPGQGYTEAFF. The CDR3 bases are TGCGCCAGCAGTCAGATCCCGGGACAGGGGTACACTGAAGCTTTCTTT.

The V gene is TRBV18, the J gene TRBJ1-1; D possibly corresponds to TRBD1 (5 bases). V gave up 6 bases and J gave up 1 base, with 12 bases separating them. Germline-derived CDR1 and CDR2 are KGHSH and LQKENI. CDR3 length: 14 residues. The CDR3 sequence: CASSPGIENTEAFF. For the CDR3, the DNA is TGTGCCAGCTCGCCAGGGATAGAGAACACTGAAGCTTTCTTT. Together with reference TRBV18 and TRBJ1-1, the CDR3 gives the full variable domain: NAGVMQNPRHLVRRRGQEARLRCSPMKGHSHVYWYRQLPEEGLKFMVYLQKENIIDESGMPKERFSAEFPKEGPSILRIQQVVRGDSAAYFCASSPGIENTEAFFGQGTRLTVV.

CDR3 coding DNA: TGTGCCAGCAGCTTCCAGGGGGGCACTGAAGCTTTCTTT. It encodes CASSFQGGTEAFF. V is TRBV11-3 and J is TRBJ1-1, with 7 bases lining up with TRBD1. V lost 3 bases to trimming and J lost 4 bases; unmatched junction nucleotides: 2. In germline, CDR1 is SGHNT, CDR2 YENEEA. The CDR3 sequence is 13 residues long.

The chain recombines TRBV10-1 with TRBJ2-3, with unresolved D. Trimming shortened V by 2 bases and J by 2 bases, and 5 bases separated the two germline ends. From germline, CDR1 is WNHNN and CDR2 SYGVQD (reference sequence). The CDR3 has 13 residues. The CDR3 loop is CASSEPHTDTQYF. The CDR3 nucleotides read TGCGCCAGCAGTGAGCCTCACACAGATACGCAGTATTTT.

The chain joins TRBV4-3 to TRBJ2-2; the D gene is possibly TRBD1 (6 bases). This CDR3 region has 14 residues. Trimming left V 2 bases short and J 3 bases short, with 7 bases between. CDR1 LGHNA and CDR2 YSLEER come from the germline V gene. The CDR3 is CASSQTGYTGELFF. The DNA of the CDR3 is TGCGCCAGCAGCCAAACAGGGTACACCGGGGAGCTGTTTTTT.